This T cell receptor (beta chain) was recorded in a study of T cells in localized non-small cell lung cancer. Sequenced by immunoSEQ multiplex PCR; TCRdb stores in-frame clones only, minus some. The repertoire holds about 41,000 clones, with 86% as singletons. The junction had 12 bases not matched to a gene; V was cut back by 3 bases and J by 1 base. There are 17 residues in the CDR3. The V gene's germline CDR1 is SGHKS and CDR2 YYEKEE (reference sequence). Points on this clone: Its target is not known.

Findings and caveats of the study: Appearing in adjacent lung were a median approximately 57 of the top 100 tumor clones. Uninvolved adjacent lung showed the highest T cell clonality, exceeding tumor.

The TCR was taken from a woman between 18 and 55 years old with stage III lung adenocarcinoma. J is TRBJ1-2 and V is TRBV5-5; 7 bases line up with TRBD1. Specimen: peripheral blood, collected before any cancer treatment. The DNA of the CDR3 is TGTGCCAGCAGCTCCCGGGAGACAGGGTGGGTTAACTATGGCTACACCTTC. Its translation is CASSSRETGWVNYGYTF.